The 15 T cell receptor beta chains listed next were all sequenced from one sample in a study of T-cell reconstitution after alpha-beta-depleted transplantation in children. This sample's TCRbeta library carried unique molecular identifier barcodes. TCRdb processed the PCR reads anew with MiXCR; each CDR3 protein has one entry. In the table there are fewer than 700,000 distinct CDR3 sequences, 10% to 15% of which are singletons. This sample comprised PBMCs, mostly from graft donor cells, obtained 360 days after TCRalphabeta/CD19-depleted stem cell transplant. Receptors originate from a male patient younger than 18 who had a stem cell transplant for acute myeloid leukemia, so the T cells may come from the graft donor.

The chain has TRBV20-1 and TRBJ2-7, with 11 bases aligning to TRBD2. The V gene's germline CDR1 is DFQATT and CDR2 SNEGSKA (reference sequence). The CDR3 runs 18 residues. Germline trimming cut 0 bases from V and 0 bases from J; bases unmatched to any gene: 10. The CDR3 DNA sequence: TGCAGTGCTAGAGATTCACTAGCGGGAGCTCGGGCCTCCTACGAGCAGTACTTC. Its protein product is CSARDSLAGARASYEQYF.

This clonotype has ten or more counts. The rearrangement uses TRBV6-4 and TRBJ2-2; the match to TRBD2 covers 8 bases. Per germline, CDR1 MRHNA and CDR2 SNTAGT. V lost 3 bases, J lost 0 bases, and 3 bases stayed unmatched. This CDR3 contains 16 residues. The DNA of the CDR3 is TGTGCCAGCAGTGAGGGTAGCGGGACGAACACCGGGGAGCTGTTTTTT. Amino acid sequence: CASSEGSGTNTGELFF.

This clonotype has ten or more counts. The chain links TRBV4-3 to TRBJ1-4; 7 bases align to TRBD1. Unmatched junction bases numbered 6, after V lost 1 base and J lost 7 bases. The CDR3 loop spans 15 amino acids. Germline CDR1 is LGHNA and CDR2 is YSLEER. CDR3 region: CASSQAGTAREKLFF. The CDR3 bases are TGCGCCAGCAGCCAAGCTGGGACAGCCCGTGAAAAACTGTTTTTT.

There are a few counts of this clonotype. The chain is built from TRBV7-2 and TRBJ2-3, with D maybe TRBD2 (6 bases). This CDR3 has 17 residues. The germline V gene encodes CDR1 SGHTA and CDR2 FQGNSA. The ends were cut back, 5 bases at V and 3 bases at J, with 21 bases in the middle. The DNA for the CDR3 is TGTGCCAGCAGCGACGGTTCGGGCGGGATCATGACAGATACGCAGTATTTT. Translating it yields CASSDGSGGIMTDTQYF.

This clonotype was counted only a few times. The chain joins TRBV4-3 to TRBJ2-7; TRBD1 agrees at 7 bases. V trimming: 0 bases; J trimming: 2 bases; junction bases outside the gene matches: 7. CDR3 length: 16 residues. Germline V gene data show CDR1 as LGHNA and CDR2 as YSLEER. CDR3 nucleotides: TGCGCCAGCAGCCAAGATCATGCAGGGGGAACCTACGAGCAGTACTTC. Encoded protein: CASSQDHAGGTYEQYF.

The chain links TRBV20-1 to TRBJ2-7, with 7 bases identical to TRBD2. The V segment lost 0 bases and the J segment 4 bases; nucleotides outside the gene matches: 9. The V gene's germline CDR1 is DFQATT and CDR2 SNEGSKA (reference sequence). The CDR3 has 15 amino acids. CDR3 loop: CSARDQGLPAYEQYF. The DNA for the CDR3 is TGCAGTGCTAGAGATCAGGGACTACCAGCTTACGAGCAGTACTTC.

A few counts support this clonotype. The V call is TRBV20-1, the J call TRBJ2-7; D may be TRBD1 or TRBD2 (6 bases each). V gave up 6 bases and J gave up 3 bases, with 18 bases separating them. The germline V gene encodes CDR1 DFQATT and CDR2 SNEGSKA (reference sequence). The CDR3 extends over 14 amino acids. This CDR3 is CSATKGGNFYEQYF. Here the CDR3 DNA reads TGCAGTGCCACGAAGGGGGGAAATTTCTACGAGCAGTACTTC.

The CDR3 DNA is TGTGCCAGCAGCACATTAGCCCAGGGAGCCTTGGGCGAGCAGTACTTC. Translation: CASSTLAQGALGEQYF. The J gene is TRBJ2-7, the V gene TRBV14, with D tentatively TRBD1 or TRBD2 (5 bases each). This CDR3 spans 16 amino acids. With 5 bases removed from V and 6 bases from J, the gap between germline ends came to 23 bases. Germline V gives CDR1 SGHDN, CDR2 FVKESK.

V is TRBV6-2 or TRBV6-3 and J is TRBJ2-7; TRBD1 agrees at 7 bases. Germline CDR1 is MNHEY and CDR2 is SVGEGT. This CDR3 is 15 amino acids long. V gave up 2 bases and J gave up 3 bases; unmatched junction bases: 7. In DNA, the CDR3 is TGTGCCAGCAGTTACCCTAGACAGGGAATCTACGAGCAGTACTTC. As protein: CASSYPRQGIYEQYF.

This clonotype was picked up a small number of times. V usage is TRBV20-1 and J usage is TRBJ2-5; 7 bases align to TRBD1. Germline V gene lookup returns CDR1 DFQATT and CDR2 SNEGSKA (reference sequence). V gave up 5 bases and J gave up 4 bases; unmatched junction bases: 4. The CDR3 contains 12 residues. The CDR3 coding sequence is TGCAGTGCTCCCCGACAGGGAGAGACCCAGTACTTC. Amino acid sequence: CSAPRQGETQYF.

This clonotype showed up just a few times. This chain joins TRBV12-3 or TRBV12-4 and TRBJ1-6; 10 positions agree with TRBD1. The junction had 6 bases not matched to a gene; V was cut back by 5 bases and J by 5 bases. The CDR3 totals 16 residues. The CDR3 region is CASSRDRGLNNSPLHF. As DNA, the CDR3 is TGTGCCAGCAGTCGAGACAGGGGGCTTAATAATTCACCCCTCCACTTT.

V usage is TRBV10-3 and J usage is TRBJ2-1; 14 nucleotides align to TRBD2. Germline CDR1 is ENHRY and CDR2 is SYGVKD. The length of the CDR3 is 15 residues. Unmatched junction bases numbered 7, after V lost 6 bases and J lost 9 bases. CDR3 bases: TGTGCCATCAGGCCGGGACTAGCGGGAGCAGCTGAGCAGTTCTTC. This sequence encodes CAIRPGLAGAAEQFF.

The chain is built from TRBV18 and TRBJ2-5, with 11 bases aligning to TRBD2. Germline V gene lookup returns CDR1 KGHSH and CDR2 LQKENI. With V trimmed by 0 bases and J by 4 bases, 10 bases remained unmatched. This CDR3 has 18 residues. The CDR3 sequence: CASSPPKLAGVSGETQYF. The DNA of the CDR3 is TGTGCCAGCTCACCACCGAAACTAGCGGGAGTATCCGGAGAGACCCAGTACTTC. Supplemented by reference TRBV18 and TRBJ2-5, the full variable domain reads NAGVMQNPRHLVRRRGQEARLRCSPMKGHSHVYWYRQLPEEGLKFMVYLQKENIIDESGMPKERFSAEFPKEGPSILRIQQVVRGDSAAYFCASSPPKLAGVSGETQYFGPGTRLLVL.

The chain uses TRBV5-1 and TRBJ1-1; 8 nucleotides align to TRBD1. The CDR3 is 16 residues long. J was trimmed by 0 bases and V by 1 base; bases with no gene match: 5. Per the germline V gene, CDR1 is SGHRS and CDR2 is YFSETQ. The CDR3 DNA follows: TGCGCCAGCAGCTTGTACCGGACAGGGCTGAACACTGAAGCTTTCTTT. Translation gives CASSLYRTGLNTEAFF.

The CDR3 nucleotides are TGTGCCAGCAGTGAAAATGGCGGGATGAACACCGGGGAGCTGTTTTTT. Amino acid sequence: CASSENGGMNTGELFF. This chain uses TRBV2 with TRBJ2-2, with a weak D call TRBD2 (6 bases). The CDR3 consists of 16 residues. V lost 2 bases and J lost 1, with 11 bases in between. Per the germline V gene, CDR1 is SNHLY and CDR2 is FYNNEI.